The 14 T cell receptor beta chains below were found in one sample sequenced in a study of beta chain features in type 1 diabetes. Every bit of the isolated RNA underwent reverse transcription, so sequencing read expressed TCRB transcripts. This table comes from immunoSEQ multiplex PCR, and its TCRdb copy is limited to in-frame clones, with some not included. The sample lists fewer than 150,000 clones, 6% to 7.5% seen once, with roughly 1.4% in the top ten. Sequenced material: central memory CD4+ T cells from blood. These receptors were taken from a woman aged 25-40 years in good health.

This clone has more than one count but fewer than ten. V usage is TRBV2 and J usage is TRBJ2-5; 8 bases are shared with TRBD1. The CDR3 runs to 13 residues. V dropped 6 bases and J dropped 5; count of bases not matched to a gene: 5. CDR1 and CDR2 (germline): SNHLY, FYNNEI. The DNA of the CDR3 is TGTGCCAGCAGCAGGGGGCCGGGGGAGACCCAGTACTTC. This translates into CASSRGPGETQYF.

This rearrangement joins TRBV5-4 to TRBJ2-5; 8 bases fit TRBD2. There are 17 residues in the CDR3. Per the germline V gene, CDR1 is SGHNT and CDR2 is YYREEE (reference sequence). V trimming: 0 bases; J trimming: 2 bases; junction bases outside the gene matches: 9. This chain's CDR3 is CASSLAITSGRQETQYF. The CDR3 coding sequence is TGTGCCAGCAGCTTGGCAATTACAAGCGGGAGACAAGAGACCCAGTACTTC.

This chain links TRBV5-6 with TRBJ2-6; 11 bases line up with TRBD1. The CDR3 spans 17 residues. CDR1 and CDR2 (germline): SGHDT, YYEEEE. Unmatched junction bases numbered 1, after V lost 0 bases and J lost 2 bases. The CDR3 region has the DNA TGTGCCAGCAGCTTGGCGGGACAGGGGGCTGGGGCCAACGTCCTGACTTTC. Protein sequence: CASSLAGQGAGANVLTF.

This clone was seen only a few times. The rearrangement joins TRBV5-4 to TRBJ1-2, with D uncertain. From germline, CDR1 is SGHNT and CDR2 YYREEE (reference sequence). The CDR3 is made up of 14 amino acids. The V gene lost 4 bases and the J gene lost 0 bases, with 10 bases spanning the gap. The CDR3 DNA reads as TGTGCCAGCAGCCGCGAGTCTGCTAACTATGGCTACACCTTC. Protein: CASSRESANYGYTF.

A few counts support this clone. The chain carries TRBV30 and TRBJ2-2; tentatively, D is TRBD2 (5 bases). V was cut by 1 base and J by 4 bases, with 10 bases left in between. Germline V CDR1 and CDR2: GTSNPN, SVGIG (reference sequence). The CDR3 runs to 14 residues. CDR3 nucleotide sequence: TGTGCCTGGAGTGCGGCCGCGGGCACCGGGGAGCTGTTTTTT. Encoded protein: CAWSAAAGTGELFF.

J is TRBJ2-7 and V is TRBV7-2; D perhaps matches TRBD1 (5 bases). V was cut by 3 bases and J by 3 bases, with 9 bases left in between. Germline V gene sequence: CDR1 SGHTA, CDR2 FQGNSA. The CDR3 contains 13 residues. The CDR3 region has the DNA TGTGCCAGCAGCTTTGGGCAGGGCTACGAGCAGTACTTC. This sequence encodes CASSFGQGYEQYF.

This clone came up a few times. Here the CDR3 DNA reads TGTGCCAGCAGCTTAATCACTAGCGGGAGTTCTGCCTACGAGCAGTACTTC. Amino acid sequence: CASSLITSGSSAYEQYF. This chain connects TRBV7-6 to TRBJ2-7, with 11 bases that match TRBD2. V lost 2 bases and J lost 2; bases outside the gene matches: 8. This CDR3 is 17 amino acids long. Germline CDR1 reads SGHVS; CDR2 reads FNYEAQ. Based on the CDR3 plus reference TRBV7-6 and TRBJ2-7, the full variable domain is GAGVSQSPRYKVTKRGQDVALRCDPISGHVSLYWYRQALGQGPEFLTYFNYEAQQDKSGLPNDRFSAERPEGSISTLTIQRTEQRDSAMYRCASSLITSGSSAYEQYFGPGTRLTVT.

The sample holds a few counts of this clone. The V gene is TRBV6-8, the J gene TRBJ2-7; TRBD1 aligns across 8 bases. The length of the CDR3 is 13 residues. V gave up 10 bases and J gave up 3 bases; unmatched junction bases: 8. Germline V gives CDR1 MNHGY, CDR2 SAAAGT. CDR3 nucleotide sequence: TGTGCCACCCAGGACAGGGTTCTCTACGAGCAGTACTTC. Its translation: CATQDRVLYEQYF.

The CDR3 loop reads CASSQGSWMDNQPQHF. CDR3 in DNA: TGTGCCAGCAGCCAAGGGAGCTGGATGGACAATCAGCCCCAGCATTTT. V is TRBV14 and J is TRBJ1-5; D unclear. CDR1 and CDR2 from the germline V gene are SGHDN and FVKESK. The CDR3 extends over 16 amino acids. V was shortened by 1 base and J by 3 bases, with 13 bases between the two germline ends.

The genes are TRBV5-1 and TRBJ2-3; D perhaps matches TRBD1 (5 bases). This CDR3 comprises 14 residues. The V and J ends lost 3 bases and 5 bases respectively, with 13 bases between them. Per germline, CDR1 SGHRS and CDR2 YFSETQ. This CDR3 reads CASSSAGRGDTQYF. The CDR3 DNA is TGCGCCAGCAGCTCAGCAGGGCGTGGAGATACGCAGTATTTT.

V is TRBV5-1 and J is TRBJ1-1; the D gene is possibly TRBD1 (5 bases). The germline V gene has CDR1 SGHRS and CDR2 YFSETQ. The CDR3 loop spans 15 amino acids. The V end was cut by 5 bases, the J end by 1 base, with 15 bases between. CDR3 in amino acids: CASRPGIQGNTEAFF. The DNA of the CDR3 is TGCGCCAGCAGGCCTGGAATTCAGGGGAACACTGAAGCTTTCTTT.

This clone was counted once. The genes are TRBV19 and TRBJ1-2, with D possibly TRBD1 on 6 matching bases. Trimming removed 6 bases from V and 7 bases from J, with 12 bases in between. This CDR3 contains 12 residues. Germline CDR1 is LNHDA and CDR2 is SQIVND (reference sequence). CDR3 sequence: CASSGQGFGYTF. The CDR3 nucleotides are TGTGCCAGTAGCGGTCAGGGGTTTGGCTACACCTTC.

This clone was counted between two and nine times. This chain joins TRBV20-1 and TRBJ2-3; D is unclear. Germline V gene sequence: CDR1 DFQATT, CDR2 SNEGSKA (reference sequence). CDR3 size: 11 residues. The germline V and J ends were trimmed by 6 bases and 5 bases, with 9 bases remaining between them. The CDR3 DNA is TGCAGTGCGGCTCGTCTAGATACGCAGTATTTT. It specifies CSAARLDTQYF.

This clone was counted between two and nine times. This chain connects TRBV28 to TRBJ2-3, with 10 bases that match TRBD1. Germline V gene data show CDR1 as MDHEN and CDR2 as SYDVKM. V shed 2 bases, J shed 15 bases, and the junction held 11 bases outside the gene matches. The CDR3 is 14 amino acids. CDR3 nucleotide sequence: TGTGCCAGCAGTTTACTAGTGAGGGACAGGGGCTTTTATTTT. Protein product: CASSLLVRDRGFYF.